This T cell receptor beta chain is drawn from a study of beta chain features in type 1 diabetes. Points from the study as a whole: Insertions were fewer and deletions more numerous at VDJ junctions in type 1 diabetes patients.

Since all of the isolated RNA was reverse transcribed, expressed TCRB transcripts were what got sequenced. There were approximately 3.5 million reads on average in the naive, central memory and regulatory T cell samples. Assay used: immunoSEQ multiplex PCR; TCRdb lists only in-frame clones, some missing. Of over 700,000 clones in the sample, about a sixth were seen once. The ends were cut back, 6 bases at V and 0 bases at J, with 12 bases in the middle. Germline CDR1 is MNHEY and CDR2 is SVGAGI. The CDR3 runs 15 residues. Details on this clone: Its cognate antigen is unknown.

The rearrangement joins TRBV6-5 to TRBJ2-4; D not resolved. Sequencing was performed on naive CD4+ T cells from blood. The receptor's source is a woman younger than 30 in good health. The CDR3 loop reads CASRPSSIAKNIQYF. The CDR3 nucleotides read TGTGCCAGCAGGCCCTCGAGTATAGCCAAAAACATTCAGTACTTC.